This T cell receptor (beta chain) was captured by sequencing in a study of blood T cell repertoires in COVID-19. Per the study methods: How many nucleated cells were present was estimated from reference gene primer amplification. Assay: immunoSEQ multiplex PCR; the TCRdb copy retains only in-frame clones and omits some. V, J and clone size are those of that table, while D and trimming were read from the DNA. Here the sample spans approximately 390,000 clones, nearly 90% being singletons. The source material was peripheral blood. This clonotype was sampled from a man aged 18 to 30 with active or convalescent COVID-19.

CDR3 DNA sequence: TGTGCCAGCAGCTTGGATAGGCTAGCGGGAAACCAAGAGACCCAGTACTTC. As protein: CASSLDRLAGNQETQYF. The chain recombines TRBV5-5 with TRBJ2-5; 9 bases fit TRBD2. This CDR3 spans 17 amino acids. Trimming removed 0 bases from V and 0 bases from J; junction bases left unmatched: 6. Looked up from germline, CDR1 is SGHKS and CDR2 is YYEKEE (reference sequence).